The rows below give T cell receptor beta chains drawn from one sample of a study of control samples from healthy donors and cancer patients. Some clones are missing from TCRdb's copy, which holds only in-frame ones; the method was immunoSEQ multiplex PCR. The sample holds 91,000 or so clones, about 89% seen once. Sequenced material: blood. The receptors derive from a woman aged 25-40 years in good health. Each CDR3 is given with its conserved first and last residue. A D gene is named only where the DNA matches it firmly. Only part of the rows carry a size: once, few, many, or a class if the clone is expanded.

v_call,j_call,clone_size,d_call,cdr3_aa,cdr3_nt
TRBV4-2,TRBJ1-5,-,TRBD1,CASSQDRANQPQHF,TGTGCCAGCAGCCAGGACAGGGCAAATCAGCCCCAGCATTTT
TRBV30,TRBJ1-2,-,-,CAWRGINYGYTF,TGTGCCTGGCGAGGAATTAACTATGGCTACACCTTC
TRBV14,TRBJ1-1,-,-,CASSLGQMNTEAFF,TGTGCCAGCAGCCTAGGACAGATGAACACTGAAGCTTTCTTT
TRBV12-3/TRBV12-4,TRBJ1-5,-,-,CASSFSGVQPQHF,TGTGCCAGCAGTTTTTCAGGGGTCCAGCCCCAGCATTTT
TRBV19,TRBJ1-2,-,-,CASSINPRVYWGYTF,TGTGCCAGTAGTATAAACCCCAGGGTTTATTGGGGCTACACCTTC
TRBV18,TRBJ1-5,-,-,CASSSQPGPSGNQPQHF,TGTGCCAGCTCCTCTCAGCCCGGACCCTCGGGCAATCAGCCCCAGCATTTT
TRBV29-1,TRBJ2-1,once,TRBD2,CSVEPGLAVREQFF,TGCAGCGTTGAGCCGGGACTAGCGGTTCGTGAGCAGTTCTTC
TRBV11-2,TRBJ1-5,once,TRBD1,CASSRSGQSSEPQHF,TGTGCCAGCAGCCGCTCGGGACAGTCCTCTGAGCCCCAGCATTTT
TRBV3-1/TRBV3-2,TRBJ2-3,-,-,CASSQLATSTDTQYF,TGTGCCAGCAGCCAACTAGCGACGAGCACAGATACGCAGTATTTT
TRBV10-1,TRBJ2-1,-,TRBD2,CASSSGTSRYNEQFF,TGCGCCAGCAGTTCCGGGACTAGCAGGTACAATGAGCAGTTCTTC
TRBV11-3,TRBJ2-5,-,-,CASSLDQETQYF,TGTGCCAGCAGCTTAGACCAAGAGACCCAGTACTTC
TRBV12-3/TRBV12-4,TRBJ2-7,-,TRBD2,CASSRTRLEQYF,TGTGCCAGCAGTCGGACTAGGCTCGAGCAGTACTTC
TRBV4-2,TRBJ2-1,-,-,CASSQEGRHNEQFF,TGTGCCAGCAGCCAAGAAGGGAGGCACAATGAGCAGTTCTTC
TRBV19,TRBJ1-1,once,-,CASSMGPPEAFF,TGTGCCAGTAGTATGGGGCCCCCTGAAGCTTTCTTT
TRBV7-8,TRBJ2-1,-,-,CASRPRDSIRYNEQFF,TGTGCCAGCAGGCCCAGGGACTCCATCCGCTACAATGAGCAGTTCTTC
TRBV12-3/TRBV12-4,TRBJ1-4,-,TRBD1,CASGRQGREKLFF,TGTGCCAGCGGGAGACAGGGGCGTGAAAAACTGTTTTTT
TRBV5-4,TRBJ1-2,-,TRBD1,CASSLRAGGSRGYTF,TGTGCCAGCAGCTTGAGGGCAGGGGGCAGTCGTGGCTACACCTTC
TRBV4-2,TRBJ2-1,-,TRBD2,CASSLQGLATYNEQFF,TGTGCCAGCAGCCTTCAAGGACTAGCCACCTACAATGAGCAGTTCTTC
TRBV24-1,TRBJ2-5,-,TRBD1,CATSDLGDSQETQYF,TGTGCCACCAGTGATTTGGGGGACAGCCAAGAGACCCAGTACTTC
TRBV5-4,TRBJ1-6,-,-,CASSWRRGAYSPLHF,TGTGCCAGCAGCTGGAGGCGGGGGGCTTATTCACCCCTCCACTTT
TRBV7-9,TRBJ2-3,-,-,CASSPRGKLSTDTQYF,TGTGCCAGCAGCCCCAGAGGGAAACTCAGCACAGATACGCAGTATTTT
TRBV6-5,TRBJ1-3,once,TRBD1,CASIRGQGANTIYF,TGTGCCAGCATCAGAGGGCAGGGGGCGAACACCATATATTTT
TRBV9,TRBJ2-3,once,-,CASSVTTDTQYF,TGTGCCAGCAGCGTAACCACAGATACGCAGTATTTT
TRBV3-1/TRBV3-2,TRBJ2-1,-,-,CASTRSRGAYNEQFF,TGTGCCAGCACTCGTTCCAGAGGTGCCTACAATGAGCAGTTCTTC
TRBV15,TRBJ1-5,once,TRBD1,CATSTDRGNQPQHF,TGTGCCACCAGCACGGACAGGGGCAATCAGCCCCAGCATTTT
TRBV7-2,TRBJ2-1,-,-,CASSWGSSYNEQFF,TGTGCCAGCAGCTGGGGGAGCTCCTACAATGAGCAGTTCTTC
TRBV3-1/TRBV3-2,TRBJ1-1,few,-,CASSQGDNTEAFF,TGTGCCAGCAGCCAAGGTGATAACACTGAAGCTTTCTTT
TRBV7-9,TRBJ1-5,-,-,CASSSQAQPQHF,TGTGCCAGCAGCTCCCAGGCCCAGCCCCAGCATTTT
TRBV6-5,TRBJ1-1,-,TRBD1,CASKAQGVTEAFF,TGTGCCAGCAAAGCCCAGGGGGTGACTGAAGCTTTCTTT
TRBV5-5,TRBJ2-7,-,TRBD1,CASSRDRVPYEQYF,TGTGCCAGCAGTCGGGACAGGGTTCCCTACGAGCAGTACTTC
TRBV19,TRBJ1-6,-,-,CASSTRQVSGSPLHF,TGTGCCAGTAGTACCCGACAGGTGTCGGGATCACCCCTCCACTTT
TRBV27,TRBJ1-1,-,-,CASSPFASGSSEAFF,TGTGCCAGCAGTCCGTTCGCCTCAGGGTCCAGTGAAGCTTTCTTT
TRBV12-3/TRBV12-4,TRBJ1-1,-,TRBD1,CASSVTGGTEAFF,TGTGCCAGCAGTGTCACAGGGGGCACTGAAGCTTTCTTT
TRBV11-2,TRBJ1-6,-,-,CASSLEGESSPLHF,TGTGCCAGCAGCTTAGAGGGCGAGTCCTCACCCCTCCACTTT
TRBV10-2,TRBJ2-7,-,TRBD1,CASSRDSYYEQYF,TGCGCCAGCAGCCGGGACAGCTACTACGAGCAGTACTTC
TRBV28,TRBJ2-7,once,-,CASSRELSYEQYF,TGTGCCAGCAGTAGGGAGCTTTCCTACGAGCAGTACTTC
TRBV13,TRBJ2-7,-,TRBD1,CASSETGAALGYEQYF,TGTGCCAGCAGCGAAACAGGGGCCGCACTGGGGTACGAGCAGTACTTC
TRBV30,TRBJ1-3,-,-,CAWSEGSSGNTIYF,TGTGCCTGGAGTGAGGGGAGCTCTGGAAACACCATATATTTT
TRBV6-2/TRBV6-3,TRBJ2-7,-,TRBD2,CASSTTSGAIYEQYF,TGTGCCAGCAGTACGACTAGCGGGGCGATCTACGAGCAGTACTTC
TRBV5-1,TRBJ1-1,-,-,CASSFLESQGQNTEAFF,TGCGCCAGCAGCTTTTTAGAATCCCAGGGACAGAACACTGAAGCTTTCTTT
TRBV9,TRBJ2-2,-,-,CASSFRTDTGELFF,TGTGCCAGCAGCTTCCGGACGGACACCGGGGAGCTGTTTTTT
TRBV3-1/TRBV3-2,TRBJ2-3,-,-,CASSQRDPDTQYF,TGTGCCAGCAGCCAACGGGACCCAGATACGCAGTATTTT
TRBV3-1/TRBV3-2,TRBJ1-2,-,TRBD1,CASSQGVTGSRYTF,TGTGCCAGCAGCCAAGGCGTGACAGGGAGTCGCTACACCTTC
TRBV7-3,TRBJ2-3,-,TRBD2,CASSLLPSGGGSDTQYF,TGTGCCAGCAGCTTGCTACCTAGCGGAGGTGGGTCAGATACGCAGTATTTT
TRBV30,TRBJ1-2,-,-,CAWGGYGYTF,TGTGCCTGGGGGGGCTATGGCTACACCTTC
TRBV27,TRBJ1-6,-,-,CASSPEQVINSPLHF,TGTGCCAGCAGTCCAGAACAGGTTATTAATTCACCCCTCCACTTT
TRBV5-1,TRBJ1-5,-,-,CASSSGASNQPQHF,TGCGCCAGCAGCTCAGGGGCGAGCAATCAGCCCCAGCATTTT
TRBV5-1,TRBJ1-2,-,TRBD1,CASSLVGTGVYGYTF,TGCGCCAGCAGCTTGGTGGGGACAGGAGTCTATGGCTACACCTTC
TRBV7-6,TRBJ1-2,-,-,CASSLDGNYGYTF,TGTGCCAGCAGCTTAGACGGGAACTATGGCTACACCTTC
TRBV30,TRBJ1-2,-,-,CAWRGQRHNYGYTF,TGTGCCTGGAGGGGCCAGAGACATAACTATGGCTACACCTTC
TRBV7-8,TRBJ1-1,-,-,CASSLRRWAPRLEAFF,TGTGCCAGCAGCTTACGACGATGGGCCCCCCGTCTTGAGGCTTTCTTT
TRBV6-6,TRBJ2-1,-,TRBD2,CASSPHSAGGNEQFF,TGTGCCAGCAGTCCCCATTCTGCGGGGGGCAATGAGCAGTTCTTC
TRBV5-4,TRBJ1-1,-,TRBD1,CASSLEGNQGGAEAFF,TGTGCCAGCAGCTTGGAGGGAAACCAGGGGGGAGCAGAAGCTTTCTTT
TRBV7-9,TRBJ2-7,few,TRBD1,CASSARQGPTRTGSEQYF,TGTGCCAGCAGCGCGCGACAGGGGCCGACAAGGACGGGAAGCGAGCAGTACTTC
TRBV5-1,TRBJ2-7,-,-,CASSVSGTQYEQYF,TGCGCCAGCAGCGTGTCCGGGACTCAGTACGAGCAGTACTTC
TRBV25-1,TRBJ2-7,-,-,CASSETGLTSYEQYF,TGTGCCAGCAGTGAAACGGGACTTACCTCCTACGAGCAGTACTTC
TRBV28,TRBJ1-5,-,TRBD1,CASSLLRTGGISNQPQHF,TGTGCCAGCAGTTTATTGCGGACAGGGGGAATTAGCAATCAGCCCCAGCATTTT
TRBV5-4,TRBJ1-1,-,-,CASSPDRGEKAFF,TGTGCCAGCAGCCCTGACAGAGGGGAAAAGGCTTTCTTT
TRBV18,TRBJ1-5,-,-,CASSPPRRQGQPQHF,TGTGCCAGCTCACCACCCCGCCGCCAGGGACAGCCCCAGCATTTT